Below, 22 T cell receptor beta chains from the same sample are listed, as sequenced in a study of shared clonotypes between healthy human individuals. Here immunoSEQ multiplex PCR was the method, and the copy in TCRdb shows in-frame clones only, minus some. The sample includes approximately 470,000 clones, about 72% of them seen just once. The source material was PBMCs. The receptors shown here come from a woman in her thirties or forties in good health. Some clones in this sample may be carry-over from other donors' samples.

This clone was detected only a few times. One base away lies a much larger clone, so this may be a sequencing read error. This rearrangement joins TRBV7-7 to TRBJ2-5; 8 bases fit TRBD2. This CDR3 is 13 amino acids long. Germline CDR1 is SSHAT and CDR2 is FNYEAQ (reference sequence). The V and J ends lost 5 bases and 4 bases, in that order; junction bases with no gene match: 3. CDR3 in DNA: TGTGCCAGCAGCCCTACTAGCGGAGAGACCCAGTACTTC. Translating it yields CASSPTSGETQYF.

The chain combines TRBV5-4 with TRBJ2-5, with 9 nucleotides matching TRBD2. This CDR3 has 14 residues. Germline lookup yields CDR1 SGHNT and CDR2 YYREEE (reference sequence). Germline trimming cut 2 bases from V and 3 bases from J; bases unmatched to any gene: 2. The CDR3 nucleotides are TGTGCCAGCAGCTTAGTAGCGGGAGAAGAGACCCAGTACTTC. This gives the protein CASSLVAGEETQYF.

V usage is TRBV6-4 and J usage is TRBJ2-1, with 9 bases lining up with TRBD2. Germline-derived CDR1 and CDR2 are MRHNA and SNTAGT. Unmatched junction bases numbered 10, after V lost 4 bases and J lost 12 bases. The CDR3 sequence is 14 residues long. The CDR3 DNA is TGTGCCAGCAGTGCCTCGACTAGCGGAGGGGGGCAGTTCTTC. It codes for CASSASTSGGGQFF.

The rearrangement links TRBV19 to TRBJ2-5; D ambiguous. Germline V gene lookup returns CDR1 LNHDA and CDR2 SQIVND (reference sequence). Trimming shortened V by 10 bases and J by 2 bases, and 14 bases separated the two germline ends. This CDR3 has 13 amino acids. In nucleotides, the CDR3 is TGTGCCACCGCCGACACCGCACAAGAGACCCAGTACTTC. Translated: CATADTAQETQYF. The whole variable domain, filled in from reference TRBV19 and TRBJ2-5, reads DGGITQSPKYLFRKEGQNVTLSCEQNLNHDAMYWYRQDPGQGLRLIYYSQIVNDFQKGDIAEGYSVSREKKESFPLTVTSAQKNPTAFYLCATADTAQETQYFGPGTRLLVL.

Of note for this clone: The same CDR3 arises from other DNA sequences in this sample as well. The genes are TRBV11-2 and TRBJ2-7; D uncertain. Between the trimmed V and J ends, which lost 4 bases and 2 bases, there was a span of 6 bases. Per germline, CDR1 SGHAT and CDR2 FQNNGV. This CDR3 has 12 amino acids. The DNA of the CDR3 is TGTGCCAGCAGCTCCGGAACCTACGAGCAGTACTTC. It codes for CASSSGTYEQYF.

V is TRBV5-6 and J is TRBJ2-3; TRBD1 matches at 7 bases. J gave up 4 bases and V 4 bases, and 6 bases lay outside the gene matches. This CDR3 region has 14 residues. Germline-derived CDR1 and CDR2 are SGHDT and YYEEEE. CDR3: CASSPRQGADTQYF. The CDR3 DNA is TGTGCCAGCAGCCCTCGGCAGGGGGCAGATACGCAGTATTTT. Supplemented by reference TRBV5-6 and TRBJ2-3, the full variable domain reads DAGVTQSPTHLIKTRGQQVTLRCSPKSGHDTVSWYQQALGQGPQFIFQYYEEEERQRGNFPDRFSGHQFPNYSSELNVNALLLGDSALYLCASSPRQGADTQYFGPGTRLTVL.

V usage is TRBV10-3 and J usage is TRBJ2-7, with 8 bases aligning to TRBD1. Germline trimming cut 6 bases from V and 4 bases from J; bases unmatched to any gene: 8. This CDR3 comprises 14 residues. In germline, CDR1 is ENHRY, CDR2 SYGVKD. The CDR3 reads CAISLGQGQYEQYF. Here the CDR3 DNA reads TGTGCCATCAGCCTAGGACAGGGTCAATACGAGCAGTACTTC.

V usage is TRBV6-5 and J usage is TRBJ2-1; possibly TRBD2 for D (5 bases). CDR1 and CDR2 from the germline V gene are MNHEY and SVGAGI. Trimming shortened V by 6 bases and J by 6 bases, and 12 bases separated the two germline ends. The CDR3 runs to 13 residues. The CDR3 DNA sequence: TGTGCCAGCAGCCGGGATAGCCCCAATGAGCAGTTCTTC. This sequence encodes CASSRDSPNEQFF.

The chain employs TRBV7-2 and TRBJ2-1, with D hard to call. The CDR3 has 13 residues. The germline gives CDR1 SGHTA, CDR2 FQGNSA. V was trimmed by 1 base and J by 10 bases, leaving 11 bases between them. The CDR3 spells CASSLESYLEQFF. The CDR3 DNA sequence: TGTGCCAGCAGCTTAGAGAGCTACCTAGAGCAGTTCTTC.

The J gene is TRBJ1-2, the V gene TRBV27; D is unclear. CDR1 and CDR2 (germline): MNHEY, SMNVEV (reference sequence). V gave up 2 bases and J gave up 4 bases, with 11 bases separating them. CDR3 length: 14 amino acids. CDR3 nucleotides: TGTGCCAGCAGTTTAAAAGGCCCTGGCTATGGCTACACCTTC. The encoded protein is CASSLKGPGYGYTF.

This chain's CDR3 is CASRGSRVGSPLHF. The DNA of the CDR3 is TGTGCCAGCAGGGGATCCAGAGTGGGTTCACCCCTCCACTTT. The chain is built from TRBV6-1 and TRBJ1-6; unclear D gene. The V end lost 6 bases, the J end lost 9 bases, and 15 bases lay between the germline ends. Looked up from germline, CDR1 is MNHNS and CDR2 is SASEGT. The CDR3 is 14 residues long.

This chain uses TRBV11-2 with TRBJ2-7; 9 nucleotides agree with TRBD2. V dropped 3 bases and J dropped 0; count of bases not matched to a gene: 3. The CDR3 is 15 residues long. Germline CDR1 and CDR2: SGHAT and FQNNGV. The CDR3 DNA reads TGTGCCAGCAGCTTTCCTAGCGGGGACTCCTACGAGCAGTACTTC. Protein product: CASSFPSGDSYEQYF.

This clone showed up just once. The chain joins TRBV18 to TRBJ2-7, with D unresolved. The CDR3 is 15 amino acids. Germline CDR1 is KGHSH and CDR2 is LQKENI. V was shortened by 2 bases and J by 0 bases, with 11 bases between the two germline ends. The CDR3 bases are TGTGCCAGCTCACCAGGCACAGCCTCCTCCTACGAGCAGTACTTC. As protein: CASSPGTASSYEQYF.

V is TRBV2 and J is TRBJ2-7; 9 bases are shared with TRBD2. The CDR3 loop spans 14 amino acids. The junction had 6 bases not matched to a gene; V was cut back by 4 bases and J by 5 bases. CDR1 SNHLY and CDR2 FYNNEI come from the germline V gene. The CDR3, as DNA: TGTGCCAGCAGTGTCGGGCGGGAGGGCAACGAGCAGTACTTC. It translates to CASSVGREGNEQYF.

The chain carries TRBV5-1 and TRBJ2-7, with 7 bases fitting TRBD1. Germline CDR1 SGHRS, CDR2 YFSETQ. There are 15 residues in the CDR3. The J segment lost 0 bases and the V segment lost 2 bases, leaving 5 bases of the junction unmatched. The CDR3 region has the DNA TGCGCCAGCAGCTTCGACAGGGTAAGCTCCTACGAGCAGTACTTC. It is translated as CASSFDRVSSYEQYF.

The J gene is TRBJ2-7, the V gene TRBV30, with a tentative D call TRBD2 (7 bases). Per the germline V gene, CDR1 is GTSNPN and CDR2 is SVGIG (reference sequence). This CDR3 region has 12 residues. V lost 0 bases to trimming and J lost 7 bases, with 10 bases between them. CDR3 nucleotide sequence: TGTGCCTGGAGTGTCGGGGGGCCTGAGCAGTACTTC. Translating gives CAWSVGGPEQYF.

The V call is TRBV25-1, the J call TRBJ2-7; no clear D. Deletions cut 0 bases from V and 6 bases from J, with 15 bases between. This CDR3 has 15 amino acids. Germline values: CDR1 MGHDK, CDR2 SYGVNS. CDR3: CASSEYSSWGSEQYF. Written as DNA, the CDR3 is TGTGCCAGCAGTGAATACAGTTCGTGGGGAAGCGAGCAGTACTTC.

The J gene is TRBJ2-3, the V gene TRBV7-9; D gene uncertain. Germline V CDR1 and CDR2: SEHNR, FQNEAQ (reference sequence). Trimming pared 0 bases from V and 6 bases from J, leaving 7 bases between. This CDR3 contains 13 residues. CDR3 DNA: TGTGCCAGCAGCTTAGCTGGGGTCGATACGCAGTATTTT. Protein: CASSLAGVDTQYF.

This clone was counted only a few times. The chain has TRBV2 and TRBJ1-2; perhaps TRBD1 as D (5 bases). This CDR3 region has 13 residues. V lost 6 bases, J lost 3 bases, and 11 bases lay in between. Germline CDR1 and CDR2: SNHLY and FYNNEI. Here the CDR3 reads CASSVRVDYGYTF. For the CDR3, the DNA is TGTGCCAGCAGCGTCAGGGTAGACTATGGCTACACCTTC.

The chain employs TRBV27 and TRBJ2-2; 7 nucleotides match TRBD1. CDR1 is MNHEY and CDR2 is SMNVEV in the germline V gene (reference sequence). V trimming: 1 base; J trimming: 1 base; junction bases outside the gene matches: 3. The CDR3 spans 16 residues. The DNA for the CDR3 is TGTGCCAGCAGTTTATTGGGGACAGAGAACACCGGGGAGCTGTTTTTT. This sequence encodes CASSLLGTENTGELFF.

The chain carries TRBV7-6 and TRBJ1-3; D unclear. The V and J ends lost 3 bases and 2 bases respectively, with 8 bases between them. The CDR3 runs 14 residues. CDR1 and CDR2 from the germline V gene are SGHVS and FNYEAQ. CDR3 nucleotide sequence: TGTGCCAGCAGCTTGGCAAGGGCTGGAAACACCATATATTTT. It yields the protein CASSLARAGNTIYF. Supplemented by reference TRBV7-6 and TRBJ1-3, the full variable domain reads GAGVSQSPRYKVTKRGQDVALRCDPISGHVSLYWYRQALGQGPEFLTYFNYEAQQDKSGLPNDRFSAERPEGSISTLTIQRTEQRDSAMYRCASSLARAGNTIYFGEGSWLTVV.

CDR3 protein: CASSSAGGETQYF. In nucleotides, the CDR3 is TGCGCCAGCAGCTCGGCAGGGGGAGAGACCCAGTACTTC. The rearrangement joins TRBV5-1 to TRBJ2-5; TRBD1 agrees at 7 bases. The CDR3 is made up of 13 amino acids. Germline lookup yields CDR1 SGHRS and CDR2 YFSETQ. The ends lost 3 bases at V and 4 bases at J; junction bases unmatched: 3.